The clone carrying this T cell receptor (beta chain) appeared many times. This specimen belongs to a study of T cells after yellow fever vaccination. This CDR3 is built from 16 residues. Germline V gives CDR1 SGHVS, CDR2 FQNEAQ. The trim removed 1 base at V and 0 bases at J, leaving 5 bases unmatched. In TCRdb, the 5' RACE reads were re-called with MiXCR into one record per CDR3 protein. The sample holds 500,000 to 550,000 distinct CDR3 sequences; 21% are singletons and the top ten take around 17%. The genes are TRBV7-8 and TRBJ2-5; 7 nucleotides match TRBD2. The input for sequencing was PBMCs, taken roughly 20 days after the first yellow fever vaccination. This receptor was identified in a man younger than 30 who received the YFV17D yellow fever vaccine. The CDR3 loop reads CASSLGVGGYQETQYF. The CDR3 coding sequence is TGTGCCAGCAGCTTAGGGGTGGGGGGGTACCAAGAGACCCAGTACTTC.